These 14 T cell receptor beta chains share one sample of origin, sequenced in a study of blood T cell repertoires in COVID-19. Sequencing was performed with immunoSEQ multiplex PCR; in TCRdb, only in-frame clones are kept and a portion is missing. The data hold 400,000 or so clones, with 85% to 90% observed a single time. Material: peripheral blood. The source is a human donor in a cohort sampled during active COVID-19.

The chain carries TRBV7-8 and TRBJ1-1; D is unclear. The germline V and J ends were trimmed by 6 bases and 6 bases, with 8 bases remaining between them. Germline V gene data show CDR1 as SGHVS and CDR2 as FQNEAQ. The CDR3 contains 11 residues. The CDR3 region has the DNA TGTGCCAGCAGTCAAGCTCCTGAAGCTTTCTTT. Its protein product is CASSQAPEAFF.

CDR3 nucleotides: TGTGCCAGCCGTGGGGAGGGACAGGGGCACAATGAGCAGTTCTTC. The encoded protein is CASRGEGQGHNEQFF. This chain connects TRBV13 to TRBJ2-1, with TRBD1 matching 10 bases. Germline V gives CDR1 PRHDT, CDR2 FYEKMQ (reference sequence). J was trimmed by 5 bases and V by 8 bases; bases with no gene match: 9. The CDR3 has 15 amino acids. Using reference TRBV13 and TRBJ2-1 for the parts outside the CDR3, the full variable domain is AAGVIQSPRHLIKEKRETATLKCYPIPRHDTVYWYQQGPGQDPQFLISFYEKMQSDKGSIPDRFSAQQFSDYHSELNMSSLELGDSALYFCASRGEGQGHNEQFFGPGTRLTVL.

This clone was seen a single time. The chain combines TRBV15 with TRBJ1-4; D perhaps matches TRBD1 (6 bases). The CDR3 contains 15 residues. Germline lookup yields CDR1 LNHNV and CDR2 YYDKDF (reference sequence). Trimming stripped 5 bases from V and 12 bases from J, with 22 bases between. The CDR3 DNA reads TGTGCCACCAGCCAAGGGCAGGGGCTAATGGGGGAACTGTTTTTT. Translated, it gives CATSQGQGLMGELFF.

The chain's CDR3 is CASSLDRGGQETQYF. The CDR3 DNA follows: TGTGCCAGCAGCTTAGATCGGGGGGGCCAAGAGACCCAGTACTTC. The chain links TRBV11-2 to TRBJ2-5; 8 bases line up with TRBD2. Per germline, CDR1 SGHAT and CDR2 FQNNGV. The CDR3 runs 15 residues. The V and J ends lost 0 bases and 1 base, in that order; junction bases with no gene match: 1. Using reference TRBV11-2 and TRBJ2-5 for the parts outside the CDR3, the full variable domain is EAGVAQSPRYKIIEKRQSVAFWCNPISGHATLYWYQQILGQGPKLLIQFQNNGVVDDSQLPKDRFSAERLKGVDSTLKIQPAKLEDSAVYLCASSLDRGGQETQYFGPGTRLLVL.

The CDR3 spells CASSGMPTGEGNEQFF. Written as DNA, the CDR3 is TGTGCCAGTAGTGGTATGCCGACAGGGGAGGGCAATGAGCAGTTCTTC. V usage is TRBV19 and J usage is TRBJ2-1, with D possibly matching TRBD1 (8 bases). Germline lookup yields CDR1 LNHDA and CDR2 SQIVND (reference sequence). The CDR3 is 16 amino acids. V was cut by 5 bases and J by 6 bases, with 20 bases left in between. Filled out from reference TRBV19 and TRBJ2-1, the complete variable domain reads DGGITQSPKYLFRKEGQNVTLSCEQNLNHDAMYWYRQDPGQGLRLIYYSQIVNDFQKGDIAEGYSVSREKKESFPLTVTSAQKNPTAFYLCASSGMPTGEGNEQFFGPGTRLTVL.

This clone came up once. The chain employs TRBV30 and TRBJ1-1, with D possibly TRBD1 on 5 matching bases. The CDR3 is 13 residues long. The germline V gene encodes CDR1 GTSNPN and CDR2 SVGIG (reference sequence). The V gene lost 2 bases and the J gene lost 7 bases, with 14 bases spanning the gap. This CDR3 is CAWSLGGDLEAFF. Here the CDR3 DNA reads TGTGCCTGGAGTTTGGGGGGGGACCTTGAAGCTTTCTTT. The full variable domain, completed using reference TRBV30 and TRBJ1-1, is SQTIHQWPATLVQPVGSPLSLECTVEGTSNPNLYWYRQAAGRGLQLLFYSVGIGQISSEVPQNLSASRPQDRQFILSSKKLLLSDSGFYLCAWSLGGDLEAFFGQGTRLTVV.

The chain links TRBV5-6 to TRBJ1-1; D is uncertain. The CDR3 is 13 amino acids. The ends were cut back, 4 bases at V and 6 bases at J, with 13 bases in the middle. Per germline, CDR1 SGHDT and CDR2 YYEEEE. CDR3 bases: TGTGCCAGCAGCCGGGGTTGGATGGCTGAAGCTTTCTTT. Its protein product is CASSRGWMAEAFF. The full variable domain, rest sourced from reference TRBV5-6 and TRBJ1-1, is DAGVTQSPTHLIKTRGQQVTLRCSPKSGHDTVSWYQQALGQGPQFIFQYYEEEERQRGNFPDRFSGHQFPNYSSELNVNALLLGDSALYLCASSRGWMAEAFFGQGTRLTVV.

This chain links TRBV15 with TRBJ2-4, with 8 bases aligning to TRBD1. Germline V lookup: CDR1 LNHNV, CDR2 YYDKDF (reference sequence). V lost 0 bases and J lost 3; bases outside the gene matches: 1. The CDR3 has 15 amino acids. The CDR3 here is CATSRDTGGKNIQYF. The CDR3 bases are TGTGCCACCAGCAGAGATACAGGGGGCAAAAACATTCAGTACTTC.

This clone appeared once. The chain carries TRBV5-1 and TRBJ2-1, with D unresolved. The germline gives CDR1 SGHRS, CDR2 YFSETQ. V lost 0 bases and J lost 5, with 6 bases in between. The CDR3 extends over 13 amino acids. The CDR3 DNA is TGCGCCAGCAGCTTGGGACTCAACAATGAGCAGTTCTTC. Protein: CASSLGLNNEQFF.

The rearrangement links TRBV5-4 to TRBJ2-1; 11 positions agree with TRBD2. This CDR3 spans 17 amino acids. Germline V gene sequence: CDR1 SGHNT, CDR2 YYREEE (reference sequence). V shed 7 bases and J 7 bases; nucleotides not matched to a gene: 16. Here the CDR3 DNA reads TGTGCCAGCCAGGGGGGGGCCCCTAGCGGGAGGCAGAATGAGCAGTTCTTC. Translation gives CASQGGAPSGRQNEQFF.

V usage is TRBV28 and J usage is TRBJ2-7, with D hard to call. Germline-derived CDR1 and CDR2 are MDHEN and SYDVKM. The CDR3 runs 13 residues. V gave up 6 bases and J gave up 3 bases, with 12 bases separating them. The CDR3 region has the DNA TGTGCCAGCAGGGGCCCTCACAGCTACGAGCAGTACTTC. This encodes CASRGPHSYEQYF.

This clone has only a few counts. The CDR3 DNA follows: TGTGCCAGCAGCCCACAGGGGGGTCAGCCCCAGCATTTT. It encodes CASSPQGGQPQHF. This chain uses TRBV7-3 with TRBJ1-5, with 8 bases lining up with TRBD1. In germline, CDR1 is SGHTA, CDR2 FQGTGA. The junction had 3 bases not matched to a gene; V was cut back by 5 bases and J by 6 bases. The length of the CDR3 is 13 residues.

This chain connects TRBV6-5 to TRBJ1-4, with 7 bases aligning to TRBD1. Losses at the gene ends were 4 bases for V and 5 bases for J; bases not matched to a gene: 7. The germline V gene has CDR1 MNHEY and CDR2 SVGAGI. The CDR3 sequence is 15 residues long. The CDR3 DNA reads TGTGCCAGCAGTTGGGGAGTCAGGGGGAATGAAAAACTGTTTTTT. Its translation is CASSWGVRGNEKLFF.

This clone was recorded a few times. The chain joins TRBV4-2 to TRBJ1-1, with D possibly being TRBD1 (5 bases). CDR3 size: 15 residues. CDR1 is LGHNA and CDR2 is YNFKEQ in the germline V gene. Trimming stripped 7 bases from V and 5 bases from J, with 20 bases between. The CDR3 nucleotides are TGTGCCAGCACCTCAAGCTTAGGGGTAAGGACTGAAGCTTTCTTT. This gives the protein CASTSSLGVRTEAFF.